The clone carrying this T cell receptor beta chain came up many times. These data originate in a study of CD8+CD57+ T cells in acquired aplastic anemia. Profiling that covered TCR beta VDJ and CDR3 relied on genomic DNA as its template. MiXCR, applied by TCRdb to the reads, yields one record per CDR3 protein. The sample has about 160,000 distinct CDR3 sequences; around half are singletons. For sequencing, patients were chosen who had shown expansion of CD8+CD57+ cells by flow cytometry. The study sampled blood from patients who had received no therapy. The CDR3 sequence is 14 residues long. Germline lookup yields CDR1 SGHAT and CDR2 FQNNGV. V trimming: 1 base; J trimming: 5 bases; junction bases outside the gene matches: 4.

The chain recombines TRBV11-2 with TRBJ1-2, with 7 positions matching TRBD1. The receptor was isolated from a human donor with aplastic anemia. The specimen sequenced was sorted CD4+, CD8+, or CD8+CD57+ T cells (not recorded which) from PBMCs. The CDR3 spells CASSLGDSLYGYTF. The DNA for the CDR3 is TGTGCCAGCAGCTTAGGGGACAGTTTATATGGCTACACCTTC.